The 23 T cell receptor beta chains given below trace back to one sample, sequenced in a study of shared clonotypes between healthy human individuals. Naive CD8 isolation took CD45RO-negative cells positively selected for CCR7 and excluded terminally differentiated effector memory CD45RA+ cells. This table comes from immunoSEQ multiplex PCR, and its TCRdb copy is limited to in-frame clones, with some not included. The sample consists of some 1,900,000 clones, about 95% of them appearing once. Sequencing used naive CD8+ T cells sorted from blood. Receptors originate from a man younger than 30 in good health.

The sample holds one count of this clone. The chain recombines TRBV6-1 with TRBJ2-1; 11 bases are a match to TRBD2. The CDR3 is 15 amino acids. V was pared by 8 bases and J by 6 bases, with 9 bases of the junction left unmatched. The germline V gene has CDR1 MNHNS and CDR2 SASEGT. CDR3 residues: CASGLLAGGTNEQFF. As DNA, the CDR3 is TGTGCCAGCGGCCTTTTAGCGGGGGGGACCAATGAGCAGTTCTTC.

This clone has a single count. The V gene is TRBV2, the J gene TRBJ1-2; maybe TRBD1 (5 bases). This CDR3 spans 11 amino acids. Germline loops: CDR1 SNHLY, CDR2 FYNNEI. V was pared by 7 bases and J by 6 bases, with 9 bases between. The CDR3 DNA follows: TGTGCCAGCACGCGAGGGGATGGCTACACCTTC. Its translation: CASTRGDGYTF.

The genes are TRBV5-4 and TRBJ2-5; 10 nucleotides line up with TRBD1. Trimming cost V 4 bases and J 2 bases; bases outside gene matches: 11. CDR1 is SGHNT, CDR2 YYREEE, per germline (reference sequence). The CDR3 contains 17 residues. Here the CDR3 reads CASSPGLRQGAQETQYF. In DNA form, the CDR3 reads TGTGCCAGCAGCCCCGGGCTTCGACAGGGGGCACAAGAGACCCAGTACTTC.

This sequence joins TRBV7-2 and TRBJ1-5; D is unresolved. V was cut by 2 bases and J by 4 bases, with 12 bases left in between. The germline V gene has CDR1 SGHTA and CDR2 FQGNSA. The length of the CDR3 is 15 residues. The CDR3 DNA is TGTGCCAGCAGCTTATGGGCAATCATTAATCAGCCCCAGCATTTT. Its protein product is CASSLWAIINQPQHF.

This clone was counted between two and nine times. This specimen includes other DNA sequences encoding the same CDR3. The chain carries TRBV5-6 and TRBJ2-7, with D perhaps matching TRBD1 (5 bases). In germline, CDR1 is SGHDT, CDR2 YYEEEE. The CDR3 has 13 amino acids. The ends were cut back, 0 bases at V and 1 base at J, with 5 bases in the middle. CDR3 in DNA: TGTGCCAGCAGCTTGGAGGGGTCCTACGAGCAGTACTTC. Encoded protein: CASSLEGSYEQYF.

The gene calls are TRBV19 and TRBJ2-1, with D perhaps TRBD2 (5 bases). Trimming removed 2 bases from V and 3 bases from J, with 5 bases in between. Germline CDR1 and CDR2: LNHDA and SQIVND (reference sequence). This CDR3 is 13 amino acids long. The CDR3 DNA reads TGTGCCAGTAGTATAACTAGCTACAATGAGCAGTTCTTC. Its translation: CASSITSYNEQFF.

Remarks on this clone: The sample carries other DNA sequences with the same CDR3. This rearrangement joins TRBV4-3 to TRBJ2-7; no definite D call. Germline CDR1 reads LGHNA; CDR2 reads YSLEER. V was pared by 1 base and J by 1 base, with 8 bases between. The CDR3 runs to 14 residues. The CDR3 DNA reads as TGCGCCAGCAGCCAAGTAACCTCATCCTACGAGCAGTACTTC. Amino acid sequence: CASSQVTSSYEQYF.

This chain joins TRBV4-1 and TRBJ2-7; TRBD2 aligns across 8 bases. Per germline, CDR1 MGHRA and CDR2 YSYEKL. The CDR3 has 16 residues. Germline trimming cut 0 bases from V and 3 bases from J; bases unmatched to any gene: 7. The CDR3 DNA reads TGCGCCAGCAGCCAAGAGGCGACTAGCGAACACTACGAGCAGTACTTC. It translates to CASSQEATSEHYEQYF.

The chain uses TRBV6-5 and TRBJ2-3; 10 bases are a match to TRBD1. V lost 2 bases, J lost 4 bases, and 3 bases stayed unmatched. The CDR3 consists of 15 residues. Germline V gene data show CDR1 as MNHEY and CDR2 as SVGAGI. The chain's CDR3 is CASSYRDRGPDTQYF. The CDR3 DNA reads TGTGCCAGCAGTTACCGGGACAGGGGCCCAGATACGCAGTATTTT.

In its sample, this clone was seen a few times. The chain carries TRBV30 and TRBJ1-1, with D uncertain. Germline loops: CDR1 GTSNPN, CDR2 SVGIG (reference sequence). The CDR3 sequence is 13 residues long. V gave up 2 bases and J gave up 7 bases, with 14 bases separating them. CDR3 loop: CAWSSGHGLEAFF. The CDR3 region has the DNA TGTGCCTGGAGTTCGGGCCATGGGCTTGAAGCTTTCTTT.

Here the CDR3 DNA reads TGTGCCAGCAGCCAACAGGGGGCCTATGGCTACACCTTC. Its translation: CASSQQGAYGYTF. The chain has TRBV27 and TRBJ1-2, with TRBD1 matching 9 bases. CDR1 MNHEY and CDR2 SMNVEV come from the germline V gene (reference sequence). The CDR3 has 13 residues. The V and J ends lost 6 bases and 4 bases, in that order; junction bases with no gene match: 3.

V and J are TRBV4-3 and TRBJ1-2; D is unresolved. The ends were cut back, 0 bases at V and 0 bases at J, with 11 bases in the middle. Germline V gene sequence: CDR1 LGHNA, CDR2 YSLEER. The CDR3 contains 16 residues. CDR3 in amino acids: CASSQDRHPANYGYTF. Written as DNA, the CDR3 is TGCGCCAGCAGCCAAGATCGCCACCCAGCTAACTATGGCTACACCTTC.

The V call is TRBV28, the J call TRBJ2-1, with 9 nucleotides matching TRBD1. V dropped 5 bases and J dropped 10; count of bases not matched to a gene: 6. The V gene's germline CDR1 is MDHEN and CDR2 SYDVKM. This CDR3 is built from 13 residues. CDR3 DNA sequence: TGTGCCAGCAGTCCCGGGACAGGGCAAGAGCAGTTCTTC. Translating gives CASSPGTGQEQFF.

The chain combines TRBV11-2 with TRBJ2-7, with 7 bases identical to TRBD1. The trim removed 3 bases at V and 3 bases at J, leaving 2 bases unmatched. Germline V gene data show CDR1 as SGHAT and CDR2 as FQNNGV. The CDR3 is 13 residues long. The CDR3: CASSFRGLYEQYF. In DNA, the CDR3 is TGTGCCAGCAGCTTTAGGGGGCTCTACGAGCAGTACTTC.

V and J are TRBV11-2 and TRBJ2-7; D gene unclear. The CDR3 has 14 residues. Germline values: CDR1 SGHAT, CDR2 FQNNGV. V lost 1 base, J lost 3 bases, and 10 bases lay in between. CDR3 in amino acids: CASSLVNSFYEQYF. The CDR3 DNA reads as TGTGCCAGCAGCTTAGTTAACAGCTTCTACGAGCAGTACTTC. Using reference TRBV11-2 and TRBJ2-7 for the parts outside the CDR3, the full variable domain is EAGVAQSPRYKIIEKRQSVAFWCNPISGHATLYWYQQILGQGPKLLIQFQNNGVVDDSQLPKDRFSAERLKGVDSTLKIQPAKLEDSAVYLCASSLVNSFYEQYFGPGTRLTVT.

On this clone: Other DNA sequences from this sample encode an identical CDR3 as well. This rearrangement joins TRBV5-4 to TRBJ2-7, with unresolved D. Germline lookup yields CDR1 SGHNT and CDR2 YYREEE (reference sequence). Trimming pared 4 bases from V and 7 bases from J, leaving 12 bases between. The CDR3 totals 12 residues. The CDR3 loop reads CASSPGGLEQYF. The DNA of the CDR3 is TGTGCCAGCAGCCCAGGTGGTTTGGAGCAGTACTTC. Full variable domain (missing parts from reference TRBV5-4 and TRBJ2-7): ETGVTQSPTHLIKTRGQQVTLRCSSQSGHNTVSWYQQALGQGPQFIFQYYREEENGRGNFPPRFSGLQFPNYSSELNVNALELDDSALYLCASSPGGLEQYFGPGTRLTVT.

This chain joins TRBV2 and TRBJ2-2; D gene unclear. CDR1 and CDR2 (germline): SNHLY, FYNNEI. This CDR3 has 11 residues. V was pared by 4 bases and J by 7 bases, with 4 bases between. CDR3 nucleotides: TGTGCCAGCAGTGGTCTCGGGGAGCTGTTTTTT. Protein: CASSGLGELFF.

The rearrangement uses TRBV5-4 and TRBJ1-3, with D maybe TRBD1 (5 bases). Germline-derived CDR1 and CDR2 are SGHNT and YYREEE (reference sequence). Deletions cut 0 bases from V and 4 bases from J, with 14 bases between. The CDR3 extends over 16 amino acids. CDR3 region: CASSLDRDAIGNTIYF. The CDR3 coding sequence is TGTGCCAGCAGCTTGGACCGGGACGCTATAGGAAACACCATATATTTT. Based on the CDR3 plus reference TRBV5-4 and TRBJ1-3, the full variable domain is ETGVTQSPTHLIKTRGQQVTLRCSSQSGHNTVSWYQQALGQGPQFIFQYYREEENGRGNFPPRFSGLQFPNYSSELNVNALELDDSALYLCASSLDRDAIGNTIYFGEGSWLTVV.

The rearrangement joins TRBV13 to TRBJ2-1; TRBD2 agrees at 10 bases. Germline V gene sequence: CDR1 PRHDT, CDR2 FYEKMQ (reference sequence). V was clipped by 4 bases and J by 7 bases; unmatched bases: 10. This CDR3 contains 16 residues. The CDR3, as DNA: TGTGCCAGCAGCTCCATGATAGGACTAGCGGAGAATGAGCAGTTCTTC. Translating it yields CASSSMIGLAENEQFF.

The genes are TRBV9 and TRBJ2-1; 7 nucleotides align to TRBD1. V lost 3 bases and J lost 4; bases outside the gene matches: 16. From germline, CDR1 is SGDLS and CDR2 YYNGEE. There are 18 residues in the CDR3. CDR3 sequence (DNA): TGTGCCAGCAGCGGACAGGATACAGGGGCCTACCTATACAATGAGCAGTTCTTC. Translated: CASSGQDTGAYLYNEQFF.

This CDR3 is CASSQAAGLAGGWNTGELFF. Here the CDR3 DNA reads TGCGCCAGCAGCCAAGCGGCGGGACTAGCGGGAGGGTGGAACACCGGGGAGCTGTTTTTT. The rearrangement uses TRBV4-3 and TRBJ2-2; 16 bases fit TRBD2. Germline V lookup: CDR1 LGHNA, CDR2 YSLEER. J gave up 1 base and V 1 base, and 6 bases lay outside the gene matches. CDR3 size: 20 residues.

As DNA, the CDR3 is TGCGCCAGCAGTGAGTCAACAGGGGGCTATTACAATGAGCAGTTCTTC. Amino acids: CASSESTGGYYNEQFF. The J gene is TRBJ2-1, the V gene TRBV10-1, with 9 positions matching TRBD1. J was trimmed by 4 bases and V by 0 bases; bases with no gene match: 4. CDR3 length: 16 amino acids. Germline V gene sequence: CDR1 WNHNN, CDR2 SYGVQD (reference sequence).

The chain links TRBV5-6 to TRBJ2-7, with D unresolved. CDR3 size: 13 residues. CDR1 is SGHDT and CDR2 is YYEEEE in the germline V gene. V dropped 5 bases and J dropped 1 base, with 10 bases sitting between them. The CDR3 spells CASSRGTSYEQYF. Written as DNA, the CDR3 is TGTGCCAGCAGTCGAGGCACGTCCTACGAGCAGTACTTC.